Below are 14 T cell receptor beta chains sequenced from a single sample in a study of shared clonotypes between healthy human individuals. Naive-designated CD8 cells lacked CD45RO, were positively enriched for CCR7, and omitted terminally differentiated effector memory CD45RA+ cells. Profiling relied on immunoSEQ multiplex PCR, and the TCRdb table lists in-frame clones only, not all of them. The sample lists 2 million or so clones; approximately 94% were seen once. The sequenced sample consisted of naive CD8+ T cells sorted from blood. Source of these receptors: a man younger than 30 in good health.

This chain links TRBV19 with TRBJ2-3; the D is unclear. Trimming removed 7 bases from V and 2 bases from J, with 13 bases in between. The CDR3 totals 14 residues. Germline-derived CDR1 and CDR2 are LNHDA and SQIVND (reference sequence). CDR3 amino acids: CASTPAPHTDTQYF. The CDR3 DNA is TGTGCCAGTACCCCGGCCCCGCACACAGATACGCAGTATTTT.

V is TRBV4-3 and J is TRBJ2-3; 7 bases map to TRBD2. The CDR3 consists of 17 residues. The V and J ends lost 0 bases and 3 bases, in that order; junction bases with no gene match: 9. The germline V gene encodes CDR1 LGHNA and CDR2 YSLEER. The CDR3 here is CASSQDPAGTVTDTQYF. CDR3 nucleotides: TGCGCCAGCAGCCAAGATCCAGCGGGGACGGTAACAGATACGCAGTATTTT.

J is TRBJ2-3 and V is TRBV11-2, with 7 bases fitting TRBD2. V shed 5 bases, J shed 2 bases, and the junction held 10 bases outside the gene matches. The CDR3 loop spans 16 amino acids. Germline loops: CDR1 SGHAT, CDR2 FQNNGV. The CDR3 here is CASSPLGEGLTDTQYF. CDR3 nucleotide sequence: TGTGCCAGCAGCCCCCTGGGGGAGGGACTCACAGATACGCAGTATTTT.

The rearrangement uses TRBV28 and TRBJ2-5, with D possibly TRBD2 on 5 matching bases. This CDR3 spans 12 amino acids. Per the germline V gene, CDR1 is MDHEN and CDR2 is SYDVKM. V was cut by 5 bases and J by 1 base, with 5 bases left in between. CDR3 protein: CASSGSQETQYF. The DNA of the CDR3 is TGTGCCAGCAGTGGGAGCCAAGAGACCCAGTACTTC.

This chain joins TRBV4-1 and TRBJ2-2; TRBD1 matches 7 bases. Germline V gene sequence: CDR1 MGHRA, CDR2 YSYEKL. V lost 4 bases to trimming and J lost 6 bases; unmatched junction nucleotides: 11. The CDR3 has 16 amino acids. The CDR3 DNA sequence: TGCGCCAGCAGCCTACGACAGGGTAGAATTGCCGGGGAGCTGTTTTTT. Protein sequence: CASSLRQGRIAGELFF.

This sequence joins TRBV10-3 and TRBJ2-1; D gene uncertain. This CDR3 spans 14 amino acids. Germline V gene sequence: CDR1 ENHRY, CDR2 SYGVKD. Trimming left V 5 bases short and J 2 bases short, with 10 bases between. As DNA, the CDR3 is TGTGCCATCAGTCTAAAAGGACCCTACAATGAGCAGTTCTTC. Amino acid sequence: CAISLKGPYNEQFF.

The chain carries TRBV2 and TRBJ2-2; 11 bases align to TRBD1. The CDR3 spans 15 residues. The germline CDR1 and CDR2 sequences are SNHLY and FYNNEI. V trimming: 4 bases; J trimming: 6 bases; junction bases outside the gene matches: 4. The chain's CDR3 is CASSGTGGESGELFF. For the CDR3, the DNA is TGTGCCAGCAGTGGGACAGGGGGCGAGTCCGGGGAGCTGTTTTTT.

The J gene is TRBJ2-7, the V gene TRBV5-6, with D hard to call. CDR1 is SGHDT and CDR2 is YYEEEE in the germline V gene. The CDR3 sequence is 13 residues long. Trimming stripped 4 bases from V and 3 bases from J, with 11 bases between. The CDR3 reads CASSPGSHYEQYF. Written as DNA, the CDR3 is TGTGCCAGCAGCCCGGGCAGTCACTACGAGCAGTACTTC.

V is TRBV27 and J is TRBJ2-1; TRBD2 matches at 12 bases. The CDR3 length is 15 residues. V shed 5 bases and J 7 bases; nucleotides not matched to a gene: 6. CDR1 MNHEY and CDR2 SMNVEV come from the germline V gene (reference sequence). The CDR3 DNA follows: TGTGCCAGCAGTGCACTAGCGGGAGGAAGGAATGAGCAGTTCTTC. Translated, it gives CASSALAGGRNEQFF.

The CDR3 DNA reads TGTGCCAGCAGCGTAGTCCCGGGAGATCTGGGTGAGCAGTTCTTC. Its protein is CASSVVPGDLGEQFF. The chain has TRBV9 and TRBJ2-1, with D perhaps TRBD2 (6 bases). The germline V and J ends were trimmed by 0 bases and 9 bases, with 16 bases remaining between them. The CDR3 sequence is 15 residues long. Germline V CDR1 and CDR2: SGDLS, YYNGEE.

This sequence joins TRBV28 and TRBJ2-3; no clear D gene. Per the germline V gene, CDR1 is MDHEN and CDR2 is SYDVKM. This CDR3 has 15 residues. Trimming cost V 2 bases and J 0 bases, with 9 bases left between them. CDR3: CASSLGLFSTDTQYF. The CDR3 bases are TGTGCCAGCAGTTTAGGGTTATTTAGCACAGATACGCAGTATTTT.

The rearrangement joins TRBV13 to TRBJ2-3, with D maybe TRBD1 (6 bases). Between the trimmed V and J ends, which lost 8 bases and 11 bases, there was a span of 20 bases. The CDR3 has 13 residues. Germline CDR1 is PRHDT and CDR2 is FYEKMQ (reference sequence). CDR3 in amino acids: CASSPPRGTEQYF. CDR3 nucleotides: TGTGCCAGCTCTCCTCCTAGGGGGACGGAGCAGTATTTT.

The CDR3 coding sequence is TGTGCCAGCAGCGGGGGCGCGTCCTACGAGCAGTACTTC. This sequence encodes CASSGGASYEQYF. The genes are TRBV13 and TRBJ2-7, with D tentatively TRBD1 (6 bases). The V end lost 5 bases, the J end lost 1 base, and 9 bases lay between the germline ends. Germline V gene lookup returns CDR1 PRHDT and CDR2 FYEKMQ (reference sequence). CDR3 length: 13 amino acids. Supplemented by reference TRBV13 and TRBJ2-7, the full variable domain reads AAGVIQSPRHLIKEKRETATLKCYPIPRHDTVYWYQQGPGQDPQFLISFYEKMQSDKGSIPDRFSAQQFSDYHSELNMSSLELGDSALYFCASSGGASYEQYFGPGTRLTVT.

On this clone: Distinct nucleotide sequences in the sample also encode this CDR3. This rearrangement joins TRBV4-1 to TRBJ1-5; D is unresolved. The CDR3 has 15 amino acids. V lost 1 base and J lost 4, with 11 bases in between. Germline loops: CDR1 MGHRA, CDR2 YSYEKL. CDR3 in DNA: TGCGCCAGCAGCCAAGCCGGGGTCGGTAATCAGCCCCAGCATTTT. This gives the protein CASSQAGVGNQPQHF.